Following are 8 T cell receptor beta chains from one sample sequenced in a study of multiple sclerosis patients with progressive multifocal leukoencephalopathy. Documented time point: about 6 months of natalizumab therapy. The data were produced by immunoSEQ multiplex PCR, yet TCRdb's version contains in-frame clones alone and is incomplete. The table lists under 30,000 clones, over 85% of them singletons. This specimen was PBMCs, taken from a patient treated with natalizumab. Receptor source: a human donor with multiple sclerosis.

The CDR3 coding sequence is TGTGCCAGCAGCGTAGGGACAGGGATGGCCAAAAACATTCAGTACTTC. This sequence encodes CASSVGTGMAKNIQYF. J is TRBJ2-4 and V is TRBV9; 8 bases agree with TRBD1. This CDR3 region has 16 residues. The germline V gene has CDR1 SGDLS and CDR2 YYNGEE. V gave up 0 bases and J gave up 1 base; unmatched junction bases: 3. Using reference TRBV9 and TRBJ2-4 for the parts outside the CDR3, the full variable domain is DSGVTQTPKHLITATGQRVTLRCSPRSGDLSVYWYQQSLDQGLQFLIQYYNGEERAKGNILERFSAQQFPDLHSELNLSSLELGDSALYFCASSVGTGMAKNIQYFGAGTRLSVL.

The chain is built from TRBV7-8 and TRBJ1-1, with D possibly being TRBD1 (6 bases). The V end was cut by 1 base, the J end by 1 base, with 7 bases between. The CDR3 spans 14 residues. Germline V gene lookup returns CDR1 SGHVS and CDR2 FQNEAQ. CDR3 sequence: CASSLGTANTEAFF. The DNA of the CDR3 is TGTGCCAGCAGCTTAGGGACAGCGAACACTGAAGCTTTCTTT.

This sequence joins TRBV27 and TRBJ2-7; D is undetermined. Germline V lookup: CDR1 MNHEY, CDR2 SMNVEV (reference sequence). The CDR3 has 14 residues. Deletions cut 0 bases from V and 4 bases from J, with 10 bases between. The CDR3 nucleotides are TGTGCCAGCAGTTTATCGGGGAATCCGTACGAGCAGTACTTC. This codes for CASSLSGNPYEQYF.

The chain employs TRBV7-2 and TRBJ2-3; D gene unclear. Looked up from germline, CDR1 is SGHTA and CDR2 is FQGNSA. The CDR3 spans 15 residues. Trimming pared 5 bases from V and 6 bases from J, leaving 18 bases between. The CDR3, as DNA: TGTGCCAGCAGCCGTAATTTAGGTACTGGGGATACGCAGTATTTT. Translating gives CASSRNLGTGDTQYF.

The rearrangement links TRBV11-2 to TRBJ2-7; 14 positions match TRBD2. Germline V CDR1 and CDR2: SGHAT, FQNNGV. V was clipped by 4 bases and J by 5 bases; unmatched bases: 16. The CDR3 length is 19 residues. As DNA, the CDR3 is TGTGCCAGCAGCTCCCGGAGTTTGCGGACTAGCGGGAGGAGGGACGAGCAGTACTTC. It codes for CASSSRSLRTSGRRDEQYF.

J is TRBJ1-5 and V is TRBV19, with D possibly TRBD1 on 5 matching bases. Trimming removed 3 bases at V and 3 bases at J, with 12 bases between. This CDR3 has 15 residues. The V gene's germline CDR1 is LNHDA and CDR2 SQIVND (reference sequence). CDR3 sequence: CASSIGRGSNQPQHF. DNA for the CDR3: TGTGCCAGTAGTATCGGTCGGGGCTCCAATCAGCCCCAGCATTTT. The full variable domain, its missing parts supplied by reference TRBV19 and TRBJ1-5, is DGGITQSPKYLFRKEGQNVTLSCEQNLNHDAMYWYRQDPGQGLRLIYYSQIVNDFQKGDIAEGYSVSREKKESFPLTVTSAQKNPTAFYLCASSIGRGSNQPQHFGDGTRLSIL.

The CDR3 loop is CATGGRLAALPGTDTQYF. Here the CDR3 DNA reads TGTGCCACAGGAGGGAGACTAGCGGCACTACCTGGGACAGATACGCAGTATTTT. The chain has TRBV10-3 and TRBJ2-3; TRBD2 agrees at 9 bases. Germline V gene data show CDR1 as ENHRY and CDR2 as SYGVKD. The V segment lost 10 bases and the J segment 3 bases; nucleotides outside the gene matches: 20. The CDR3 spans 18 residues.

CDR3 loop: CASSGLPGLGYEQFF. The CDR3 DNA reads as TGCGCCAGCAGCGGCCTCCCGGGACTAGGGTATGAGCAGTTCTTC. This chain links TRBV5-1 with TRBJ2-1, with 8 bases fitting TRBD2. Germline assignment: CDR1 SGHRS and CDR2 YFSETQ. The CDR3 runs 15 residues. V lost 4 bases and J lost 8; bases outside the gene matches: 11.